This T cell receptor (beta chain) was recorded in a study of regulatory T cells in long-lasting Graves disease. The study, taken as a whole, reports: It was in persistent disease that TRBV28, TRBJ1-2 and TRBJ2-5 were favored.

The CDR3 has 13 residues. Germline values: CDR1 SGDLS, CDR2 YYNGEE. The ends were cut back, 9 bases at V and 7 bases at J, with 19 bases in the middle. The sample holds a few counts of this clonotype. Its antigen is as yet unknown. Libraries of TCR beta came from iRepertoire HTBI primers plus Arm-PCR of CDR3 regions. MiXCR, run by TCRdb on the multiplex PCR reads, gives a single entry per CDR3 protein. In the table there are roughly 400,000 distinct CDR3 sequences, around 20% of which are singletons. Documented time point: persistent/refractory GD, antithyroid drugs over 5 years with positive TRAb. The TCR library was made from RNA that had been extracted from PBMCs in TRIzol. Patients hailed from an endocrinology department in Xi'an, China.

The TCR was taken from a female donor with Graves disease. The V and J genes are TRBV9 and TRBJ1-1, with D tentatively TRBD1 (5 bases). The source material was peripheral blood mononuclear cells (PBMCs), sampled when the disease was refractory, from a patient treated with antithyroid drugs. CDR3 DNA sequence: TGTGCCATCCACCGGGGCCCGGCTATTGAAGCTTTCTTT. Protein: CAIHRGPAIEAFF.